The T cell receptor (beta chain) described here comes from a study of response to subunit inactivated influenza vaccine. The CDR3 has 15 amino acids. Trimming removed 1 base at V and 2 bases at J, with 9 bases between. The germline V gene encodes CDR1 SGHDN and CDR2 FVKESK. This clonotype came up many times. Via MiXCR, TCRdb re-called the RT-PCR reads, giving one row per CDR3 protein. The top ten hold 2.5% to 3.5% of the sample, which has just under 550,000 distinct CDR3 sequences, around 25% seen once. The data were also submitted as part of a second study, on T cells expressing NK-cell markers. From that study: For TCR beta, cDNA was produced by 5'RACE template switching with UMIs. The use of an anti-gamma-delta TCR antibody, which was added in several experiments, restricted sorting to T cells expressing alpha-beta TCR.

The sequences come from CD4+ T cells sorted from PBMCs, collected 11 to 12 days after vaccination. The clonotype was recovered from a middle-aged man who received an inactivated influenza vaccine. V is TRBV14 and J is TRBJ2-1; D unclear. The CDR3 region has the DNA TGTGCCAGCAGCCAAGCCCTAGGAGCCTACAATGAGCAGTTCTTC. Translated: CASSQALGAYNEQFF.